This section outlines one T cell receptor beta chain sequence together with its context. The antigen is not known. The data are from a study of cytomegalovirus exposure and HLA in healthy donors. Whole-study results and caveats: CMV serostatus was the only immune exposure information that was available. The authors later found TCR association rates varying by HLA locus, with DRB1 most and HLA-C fewest. TCR beta chains numbering roughly 150 were designated cytomegalovirus-associated.

The V gene end was trimmed by 4 bases and the J gene end by 2 bases; junction bases not matched to a gene: 5. The CDR3 spans 15 residues. CDR1 and CDR2 (germline): SGHKS, YYEKEE (reference sequence). PCR was performed using 60 Vbeta and 13 Jbeta primers. Using immunoSEQ multiplex PCR, the repertoire was profiled, and TCRdb retains in-frame clones only, with some absent. The sample has approximately 180,000 clones. The gene calls are TRBV5-5 and TRBJ2-3; 9 bases fit TRBD1. The TCR sequence derives from a man in his thirties or forties in good health and CMV-seronegative. The sequencing sample was made of PBMCs. CDR3 region: CASSLPQGATDTQYF. The CDR3 coding sequence is TGTGCCAGCAGCCTTCCACAGGGGGCCACAGATACGCAGTATTTT.